The next 23 T cell receptor beta chains were all read from a single sample in a study of technical replicates of blood from several donors. TCRdb's table, derived via immunoSEQ multiplex PCR, lists solely in-frame clones and lacks some. Of about 59,000 clones in the sample, around 93% were seen once. Sequences were obtained from PBMCs. These receptors came from a human donor in good health. Some clones in this sample may be carry-over from other donors' samples.

V is TRBV11-3 and J is TRBJ2-1; D may be TRBD1 (6 bases). Between the trimmed V and J ends, which lost 5 bases and 3 bases, there was a span of 20 bases. This CDR3 region has 17 residues. Per the germline V gene, CDR1 is SGHNT and CDR2 is YENEEA. For the CDR3, the DNA is TGTGCCAGCAGCGTCGGTCAGGACAGAGGGAACTACAATGAGCAGTTCTTC. Protein product: CASSVGQDRGNYNEQFF.

The rearrangement joins TRBV5-1 to TRBJ1-4, with a possible D match to TRBD1 (5 bases). This CDR3 region has 15 residues. With 1 base removed from V and 7 bases from J, the gap between germline ends came to 14 bases. Germline-derived CDR1 and CDR2 are SGHRS and YFSETQ. The CDR3 nucleotides are TGCGCCAGCAGCTTGACCGGGACTCGGGGTGAAAAACTGTTTTTT. Translating it yields CASSLTGTRGEKLFF.

J is TRBJ1-5 and V is TRBV19; a weak D match, TRBD1 (5 bases). The CDR3 sequence is 17 residues long. From germline, CDR1 is LNHDA and CDR2 SQIVND (reference sequence). V gave up 6 bases and J gave up 5 bases, with 23 bases separating them. Here the CDR3 DNA reads TGTGCCAGTAGGCCAACCCTCTACGGGGGGAGAGATCAGCCCCAGCATTTT. It encodes CASRPTLYGGRDQPQHF.

The chain carries TRBV5-4 and TRBJ1-1; 9 bases agree with TRBD1. The CDR3 has 17 residues. The V gene's germline CDR1 is SGHNT and CDR2 YYREEE (reference sequence). V shed 0 bases and J 1 base; nucleotides not matched to a gene: 7. CDR3 residues: CASSLGGTGKGNTEAFF. CDR3 DNA: TGTGCCAGCAGCTTGGGGGGGACAGGGAAAGGGAACACTGAAGCTTTCTTT.

The rearrangement links TRBV20-1 to TRBJ2-7; no definite D call. V gave up 6 bases and J gave up 6 bases, with 12 bases separating them. Germline values: CDR1 DFQATT, CDR2 SNEGSKA (reference sequence). The CDR3 runs to 11 residues. CDR3 residues: CSASTYTEQYF. DNA of the CDR3: TGCAGTGCCTCGACTTATACCGAGCAGTACTTC.

The CDR3 DNA is TGTGCCAGCAGCCCGTCGACCACAGGGTTGAATACGCAGTATTTT. Protein product: CASSPSTTGLNTQYF. This sequence joins TRBV6-5 and TRBJ2-3; maybe TRBD1 (6 bases). Germline loops: CDR1 MNHEY, CDR2 SVGAGI. The CDR3 sequence is 15 residues long. The V end was cut by 6 bases, the J end by 7 bases, with 20 bases between.

The chain carries TRBV30 and TRBJ2-1, with D maybe TRBD2 (5 bases). Germline V gene sequence: CDR1 GTSNPN, CDR2 SVGIG (reference sequence). The V gene lost 1 base and the J gene lost 0 bases, with 16 bases spanning the gap. This CDR3 region has 17 residues. The CDR3: CAWSAYAGRSSYNEQFF. The CDR3 nucleotides read TGTGCCTGGAGTGCATACGCGGGCCGCAGCTCCTACAATGAGCAGTTCTTC.

CDR3 protein: CARSVKTSGTSYEQYF. Written as DNA, the CDR3 is TGTGCCAGAAGCGTTAAGACTAGCGGGACCTCCTACGAGCAGTACTTC. The V gene is TRBV5-3, the J gene TRBJ2-7, with 11 bases aligning to TRBD2. TRBV5-3 is identified as an open reading frame with a role that is uncertain. V gave up 4 bases and J gave up 0 bases; unmatched junction bases: 6. This CDR3 region has 16 residues.

This clone was seen once. The chain uses TRBV19 and TRBJ1-5; TRBD1 matches 10 bases. This CDR3 is built from 16 residues. V was pared by 5 bases and J by 9 bases, with 13 bases of the junction left unmatched. Germline lookup yields CDR1 LNHDA and CDR2 SQIVND (reference sequence). CDR3 loop: CASSSPPGQGRGPQHF. The CDR3 nucleotides read TGTGCCAGTAGTTCCCCTCCGGGACAGGGGCGAGGGCCCCAGCATTTT.

The gene calls are TRBV29-1 and TRBJ2-1; 8 nucleotides match TRBD2. The CDR3 has 18 amino acids. J was trimmed by 3 bases and V by 0 bases; bases with no gene match: 13. Germline lookup yields CDR1 SQVTM and CDR2 ANQGSEA. This CDR3 is CSVEDRLYTGGHYNEQFF. The CDR3 nucleotides read TGCAGCGTTGAAGATCGGTTGTATACGGGAGGGCACTACAATGAGCAGTTCTTC.

The chain has TRBV21-1 and TRBJ2-5; TRBD1 reflects the table's D call only, with no check against the DNA. TRBV21-1 counts as a pseudogene. CDR3 length: 17 amino acids. CDR3 region: CASSRLVDRGPQETQYF. Here the CDR3 DNA reads TGTGCCAGCAGCAGATTGGTGGACAGGGGACCACAAGAGACCCAGTACTTC.

The chain employs TRBV11-2 and TRBJ2-7, with 7 bases identical to TRBD1. V trimming: 4 bases; J trimming: 2 bases; junction bases outside the gene matches: 5. Germline CDR1 reads SGHAT; CDR2 reads FQNNGV. The CDR3 has 14 amino acids. For the CDR3, the DNA is TGTGCCAGCAGCTATACAGGGGTCGCCTACGAGCAGTACTTC. Protein sequence: CASSYTGVAYEQYF.

In its sample, this clone was seen once. The genes are TRBV7-2 and TRBJ2-1; 13 bases line up with TRBD2. The CDR3 spans 15 residues. Germline CDR1 reads SGHTA; CDR2 reads FQGNSA. The V gene end was trimmed by 5 bases and the J gene end by 7 bases; junction bases not matched to a gene: 5. CDR3: CASSVGLAGVNEQFF. For the CDR3, the DNA is TGTGCCAGCAGCGTTGGACTAGCGGGAGTTAATGAGCAGTTCTTC.

This clone was counted a single time. The chain has TRBV7-2 and TRBJ1-1; D is perhaps TRBD1 (5 bases). CDR1 and CDR2 from the germline V gene are SGHTA and FQGNSA. CDR3 length: 15 residues. Trimming shortened V by 1 base and J by 5 bases, and 14 bases separated the two germline ends. Here the CDR3 DNA reads TGTGCCAGCAGCTTAGGTCGGGCAGGGAGGACTGAAGCTTTCTTT. Translation: CASSLGRAGRTEAFF.

The J gene is TRBJ1-1, the V gene TRBV5-5; D not resolved. The length of the CDR3 is 12 residues. Germline CDR1 and CDR2: SGHKS and YYEKEE (reference sequence). The V and J ends lost 4 bases and 11 bases respectively, with 15 bases between them. CDR3 loop: CASSPNKGSAFF. CDR3 bases: TGTGCCAGCAGCCCAAACAAAGGGAGTGCTTTCTTT.

This chain connects TRBV6-1 to TRBJ2-1; TRBD2 aligns across 9 bases. The germline V gene encodes CDR1 MNHNS and CDR2 SASEGT. This CDR3 contains 15 residues. V lost 3 bases and J lost 9; bases outside the gene matches: 9. CDR3 in DNA: TGTGCCAGCAGTGAGTTTGCGGGAGGGCTCACTGAGCAGTTCTTC. Translating it yields CASSEFAGGLTEQFF.

This chain connects TRBV2 to TRBJ2-5, with a weak D call TRBD2 (7 bases). V lost 8 bases, J lost 4 bases, and 14 bases lay in between. The CDR3 consists of 13 residues. Looked up from germline, CDR1 is SNHLY and CDR2 is FYNNEI. CDR3 region: CASYRGGGETQYF. The CDR3 DNA is TGTGCCAGCTATAGAGGGGGGGGAGAGACCCAGTACTTC.

The V gene is TRBV4-3, the J gene TRBJ2-7, with D possibly TRBD2 on 6 matching bases. The CDR3 totals 16 residues. The germline CDR1 and CDR2 sequences are LGHNA and YSLEER. With 3 bases removed from V and 1 base from J, the gap between germline ends came to 16 bases. The CDR3 here is CASSHLGGSGSYEQYF. The CDR3 DNA follows: TGCGCCAGCAGCCACCTTGGAGGTAGCGGTTCCTACGAGCAGTACTTC.

J is TRBJ2-7 and V is TRBV11-2; 8 bases agree with TRBD1. This CDR3 comprises 14 residues. Losses at the gene ends were 5 bases for V and 2 bases for J; bases not matched to a gene: 5. Per the germline V gene, CDR1 is SGHAT and CDR2 is FQNNGV. Here the CDR3 reads CASSRGTGPYEQYF. CDR3 coding DNA: TGTGCCAGCAGCCGCGGGACAGGACCCTACGAGCAGTACTTC.

The V and J genes are TRBV6-4 and TRBJ2-1, with 8 bases matching TRBD2. The CDR3 sequence is 16 residues long. V gave up 2 bases and J gave up 6 bases; unmatched junction bases: 9. Looked up from germline, CDR1 is MRHNA and CDR2 is SNTAGT. The CDR3, as DNA: TGTGCCAGCAGTGACGGGGTTGGCGGGGGGCCCAATGAGCAGTTCTTC. Protein sequence: CASSDGVGGGPNEQFF.

This clone was seen just once. This chain connects TRBV25-1 to TRBJ2-5; D ambiguous. CDR1 is MGHDK, CDR2 SYGVNS, per germline. The CDR3 consists of 13 residues. Trimming left V 0 bases short and J 3 bases short, with 5 bases between. CDR3 residues: CASSEYEEETQYF. CDR3 bases: TGTGCCAGCAGTGAATATGAGGAAGAGACCCAGTACTTC.

This clone was recorded once. V and J are TRBV25-1 and TRBJ2-2; 7 nucleotides line up with TRBD2. The germline gives CDR1 MGHDK, CDR2 SYGVNS. The CDR3 has 14 amino acids. Trimming removed 1 base from V and 7 bases from J; junction bases left unmatched: 3. The CDR3 loop is CASSEFGGSGELFF. The CDR3, as DNA: TGTGCCAGCAGTGAATTCGGGGGGAGCGGGGAGCTGTTTTTT. Drawing the rest from reference TRBV25-1 and TRBJ2-2, the complete variable domain is EADIYQTPRYLVIGTGKKITLECSQTMGHDKMYWYQQDPGMELHLIHYSYGVNSTEKGDLSSESTVSRIRTEHFPLTLESARPSHTSQYLCASSEFGGSGELFFGEGSRLTVL.

The chain couples TRBV6-6 to TRBJ2-7; TRBD2 matches at 11 bases. The CDR3 loop spans 13 amino acids. Trimming took 6 bases from V and 6 from J; bases not matched to a gene: 4. The germline gives CDR1 MNHNY, CDR2 SVGAGI (reference sequence). CDR3 bases: TGTGCCAGCAGGACTAGCGGGATTTCCGAGCAGTACTTC. Translating it yields CASRTSGISEQYF.